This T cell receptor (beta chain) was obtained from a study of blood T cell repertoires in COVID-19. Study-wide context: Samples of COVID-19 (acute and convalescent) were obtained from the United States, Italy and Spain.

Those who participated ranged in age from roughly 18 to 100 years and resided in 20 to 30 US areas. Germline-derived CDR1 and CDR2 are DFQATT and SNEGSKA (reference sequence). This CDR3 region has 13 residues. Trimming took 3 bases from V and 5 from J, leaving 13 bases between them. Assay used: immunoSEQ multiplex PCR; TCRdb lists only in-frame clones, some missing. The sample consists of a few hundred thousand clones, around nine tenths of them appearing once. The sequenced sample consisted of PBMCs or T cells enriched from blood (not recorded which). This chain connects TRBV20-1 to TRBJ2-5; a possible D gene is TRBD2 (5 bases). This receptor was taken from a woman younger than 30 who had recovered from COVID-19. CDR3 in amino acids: CSASEGRRETQYF. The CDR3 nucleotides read TGCAGTGCTAGTGAGGGCCGCCGGGAGACCCAGTACTTC.